The next 19 T cell receptor gamma chains were all read from a single sample in a study of intestinal T cells in coeliac disease. TRG repertoires were amplified with LymphoTrack primers from about 190 ng of biopsy DNA. TCRdb re-processed the multiplex PCR reads using CATT. The sample lists some 390 gamma-chain clones; about 45% were seen once. Genomic DNA came from ten approximately 4.8-µm formalin-fixed paraffin-embedded scrolls per case. Material: a duodenal biopsy. The receptors originated from a human donor who served as a control with a normal duodenal biopsy, not a healthy volunteer.

This chain uses TRGV10 with TRGJ1 or TRGJ2. TRGV10 belongs to the ORF category, with a function that is uncertain. The junction had 14 bases not matched to a gene; V was cut back by 8 bases and J by 3 bases. The CDR3 is 15 residues long. The CDR3 loop reads CAAWELETVYYKKLF. The DNA for the CDR3 is TGTGCTGCGTGGGAGTTAGAGACGGTTTATTATAAGAAACTCTTT.

This chain uses TRGV8 with TRGJP1. The trim removed 4 bases at V and 2 bases at J, leaving 1 base unmatched. Germline V gene data show CDR1 as VENAVY and CDR2 as YDSYNSRV. The CDR3 sequence is 13 residues long. CDR3 loop: CATWETTGWFKIF. The CDR3 nucleotides are TGTGCCACCTGGGAGACCACTGGTTGGTTCAAGATATTT.

V gene TRGV10 combines with J gene TRGJP1. TRGV10 is an ORF for which the function is uncertain. CDR3 size: 17 residues. Trimming cost V 8 bases and J 0 bases; bases outside gene matches: 13. Here the CDR3 reads CAAWGLSSDTTGWFKIF. The DNA of the CDR3 is TGTGCTGCGTGGGGATTATCGTCGGATACCACTGGTTGGTTCAAGATATTT.

This chain uses TRGV9 with TRGJP2. CDR1 GITISATS and CDR2 ISYDGTV come from the germline V gene (reference sequence). Unmatched junction bases numbered 3, after V lost 9 bases and J lost 11 bases. The CDR3 is 9 residues long. The CDR3 DNA sequence: TGTGCCTTGCAGTGGATCAAGACGTTT. This encodes CALQWIKTF.

This chain uses TRGV10 with TRGJP1. TRGV10 is noted as an ORF with a role that remains uncertain. J lost 6 bases, V lost 8 bases, and 16 bases had no gene match. The CDR3 contains 16 residues. The CDR3 nucleotides read TGTGCTGCGTGGGACCCGAAACCTCTAGCTGGTTGGTTCAAGATATTT. It specifies CAAWDPKPLAGWFKIF.

On this clone: With a much larger clone just one base away, this may be a read error. In the same sample, other DNA sequences code for this CDR3. This chain connects TRGV8 to TRGJP2. Germline V gene sequence: CDR1 VENAVY, CDR2 YDSYNSRV. The CDR3 extends over 19 amino acids. DNA of the CDR3: TGTGCACCTGGGATAGGCGCAAACAACTCTCCAAGTAGTGATTGGATCAAGACGTTT. Residues: CAPGIGANNSPSSDWIKTF.

This clone showed up just a few times. It is likely a read error: a sequence one base away is far more abundant. Other DNA sequences from this sample encode an identical CDR3 as well. The chain uses TRGV10 and TRGJ1 or TRGJ2. TRGV10 has ORF status, its function being uncertain. The CDR3 spans 17 residues. The CDR3, as DNA: TGTGCTGCGTGGGATTATTCCCCTATCGAAGGTTATTACAAGAAACTCTTT. It yields the protein CAAWDYSPIEGYYKKLF.

The rearrangement links TRGV11 to TRGJ1 or TRGJ2. TRGV11 is noted as an ORF with a role that remains uncertain. V shed 4 bases and J 6 bases; nucleotides not matched to a gene: 12. The CDR3 runs 15 residues. This chain's CDR3 is CACWISPHITYKKLF. The CDR3 bases are TGTGCCTGCTGGATTAGCCCGCATATTACTTATAAGAAACTCTTT.

This rearrangement joins TRGV4 to TRGJ1 or TRGJ2. The germline CDR1 and CDR2 sequences are EGSTGY and YDSYTSSV. This CDR3 has 15 amino acids. The J segment lost 9 bases and the V segment lost 0 bases, leaving 14 bases of the junction unmatched. CDR3 in amino acids: CATWDGPELLTKKLF. CDR3 bases: TGTGCCACCTGGGATGGGCCCGAATTATTGACTAAGAAACTCTTT.

Sample share makes this clone hyperexpanded. This chain joins TRGV9 and TRGJ1 or TRGJ2. CDR3 size: 13 residues. Looked up from germline, CDR1 is GITISATS and CDR2 is ISYDGTV (reference sequence). The V and J ends lost 0 bases and 6 bases, in that order; junction bases with no gene match: 5. CDR3 region: CALWEVWAYKKLF. CDR3 coding DNA: TGTGCCTTGTGGGAGGTGTGGGCTTATAAGAAACTCTTT.

By its share, this clone is hyperexpanded (1% or more). This chain joins TRGV8 and TRGJ1 or TRGJ2. The germline CDR1 and CDR2 sequences are VENAVY and YDSYNSRV. The CDR3 totals 12 residues. Trimming at V came to 5 bases and at J to 3 bases, leaving 4 bases not matched to a gene. This CDR3 reads CATWAFYYKKLF. CDR3 DNA sequence: TGTGCCACCTGGGCCTTTTATTATAAGAAACTCTTT.

Remarks on this clone: For this DNA, TCRdb reports the protein of a much larger clone, which diverges at residue 12, most likely from a read error; the protein presented here is translated directly from the DNA. The rearrangement uses TRGV8 and TRGJP2. The CDR3 is made up of 15 amino acids. Per germline, CDR1 VENAVY and CDR2 YDSYNSRV. CDR3 amino acids: CATWDRPSSDWTKTF. The CDR3 coding sequence is TGTGCCACCTGGGATAGACCAAGTAGTGATTGGACCAAGACGTTT.

This clone was seen a few times. A read error likely explains this, since a far larger clone differs by one base. The sample has other DNA sequences that encode this CDR3 too. This chain links TRGV10 with TRGJ1 or TRGJ2. TRGV10 is identified as an open reading frame with a role that is uncertain. The CDR3 contains 17 residues. Trimming took 8 bases from V and 3 from J; bases not matched to a gene: 20. CDR3 protein: CAAWDYSPIEGYYKKLF. Here the CDR3 DNA reads TGTGCTGCGTGGGATTATTCCCCTATCGAGGGTTATTATAAGAAACTCTTT.

Comments on this clone: TCRdb attributes to this sequence the protein of a much larger clone, which differs from the DNA translation at residue 12; a read error is likely, and the protein displayed is translated from the DNA. CDR3 nucleotides: TGTGCTGCGTGGGATTATTCCCCTATCGAAGGTCATTATAAGAAACTCTTT. Translated: CAAWDYSPIEGHYKKLF. The V and J genes are TRGV10 and TRGJ1 or TRGJ2. TRGV10 counts as an open reading frame of uncertain function. V gave up 8 bases and J gave up 5 bases; unmatched junction bases: 22. The CDR3 consists of 17 residues.

Remarks on this clone: The TCRdb record carries a much larger clone's protein, which differs from this DNA's translation at residue 2; a read error is the likely cause, and the protein listed here is the DNA translation. The genes are TRGV9 and TRGJ1 or TRGJ2. The CDR3 sequence is 13 residues long. Germline loops: CDR1 GITISATS, CDR2 ISYDGTV (reference sequence). CDR3 sequence (DNA): TGTACCTTGTGGGAGGTGTGGGCTTATAAGAAACTCTTT. Translated, it gives CTLWEVWAYKKLF.

In this sample, this clone is large (0.1 to 1%). J is TRGJ1 or TRGJ2 and V is TRGV11. TRGV11 is sorted into the ORF group, with uncertain function. The CDR3 sequence is 11 residues long. V lost 14 bases, J lost 7 bases, and 11 bases stayed unmatched. This chain's CDR3 is CAFPGRYKKLF. The CDR3 DNA follows: TGTGCCTTCCCCGGACGCTATAAGAAACTCTTT.

This clone was counted a few times. This chain joins TRGV10 and TRGJP2. TRGV10 is an ORF, and what it does is uncertain. The CDR3 runs to 14 residues. The V segment lost 8 bases and the J segment 5 bases; nucleotides outside the gene matches: 9. CDR3 amino acids: CAAWDGESDWIKTF. The CDR3 region has the DNA TGTGCTGCGTGGGATGGTGAAAGTGATTGGATCAAGACGTTT.

About this clone: The protein given by TCRdb reflects a much larger clone and differs at residue 9 from this DNA's translation, likely from a read error; the protein shown is the DNA's translation. This chain joins TRGV10 and TRGJ1 or TRGJ2. TRGV10 is given ORF status, its function remaining uncertain. The CDR3 extends over 17 amino acids. V lost 8 bases and J lost 3; bases outside the gene matches: 20. The CDR3, as DNA: TGTGCTGCGTGGGATTATTCCCCTACCGAAGGTTATTATAAGAAACTCTTT. Its translation: CAAWDYSPTEGYYKKLF.

This clone came up a few times. TCRdb's listed protein matches a much larger clone and diverges from this DNA's translation at residue 3, likely through a read error; the protein shown comes from the DNA. This chain joins TRGV11 and TRGJ1 or TRGJ2. TRGV11 is an open reading frame, and its role is uncertain. There are 16 residues in the CDR3. For the CDR3, the DNA is TGTGCCCGCTGGATTAGGCACATAGAGTTTTATTATAAGAAACTCTTT. This encodes CARWIRHIEFYYKKLF.